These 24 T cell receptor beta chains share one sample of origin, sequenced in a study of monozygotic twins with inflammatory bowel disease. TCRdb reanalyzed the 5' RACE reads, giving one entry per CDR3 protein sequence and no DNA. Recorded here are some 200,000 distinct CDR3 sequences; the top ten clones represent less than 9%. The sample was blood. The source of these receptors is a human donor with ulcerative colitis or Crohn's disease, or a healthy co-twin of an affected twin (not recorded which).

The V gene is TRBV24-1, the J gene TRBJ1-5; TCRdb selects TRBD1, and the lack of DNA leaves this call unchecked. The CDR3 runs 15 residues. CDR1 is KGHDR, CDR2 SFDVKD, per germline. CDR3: CATSDSDRVNQPQHF.

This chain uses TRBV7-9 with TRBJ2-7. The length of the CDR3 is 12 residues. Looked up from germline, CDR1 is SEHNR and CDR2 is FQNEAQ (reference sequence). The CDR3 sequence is CASSFSHYEQYF.

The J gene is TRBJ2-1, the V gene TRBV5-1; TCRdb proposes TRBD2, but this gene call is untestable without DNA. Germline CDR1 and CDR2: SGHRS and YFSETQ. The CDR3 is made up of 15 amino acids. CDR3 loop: CASSVTSGRGNEQFF.

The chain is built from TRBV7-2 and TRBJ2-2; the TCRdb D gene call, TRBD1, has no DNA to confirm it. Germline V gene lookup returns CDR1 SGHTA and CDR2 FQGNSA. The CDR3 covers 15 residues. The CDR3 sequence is CASTLITGDTGELFF. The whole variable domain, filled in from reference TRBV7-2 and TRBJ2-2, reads GAGVSQSPSNKVTEKGKDVELRCDPISGHTALYWYRQSLGQGLEFLIYFQGNSAPDKSGLPSDRFSAERTGGSVSTLTIQRTQQEDSAVYLCASTLITGDTGELFFGEGSRLTVL.

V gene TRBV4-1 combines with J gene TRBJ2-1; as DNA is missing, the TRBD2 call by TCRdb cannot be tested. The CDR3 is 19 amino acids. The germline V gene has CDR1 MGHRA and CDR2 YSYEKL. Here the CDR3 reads CASSQDPGLWTSGNHEQFF.

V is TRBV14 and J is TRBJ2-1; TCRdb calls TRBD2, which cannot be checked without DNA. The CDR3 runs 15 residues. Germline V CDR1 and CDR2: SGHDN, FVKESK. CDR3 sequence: CASSNNPSGYNEQFF. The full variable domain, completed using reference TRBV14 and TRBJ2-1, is EAGVTQFPSHSVIEKGQTVTLRCDPISGHDNLYWYRRVMGKEIKFLLHFVKESKQDESGMPNNRFLAERTGGTYSTLKVQPAELEDSGVYFCASSNNPSGYNEQFFGPGTRLTVL.

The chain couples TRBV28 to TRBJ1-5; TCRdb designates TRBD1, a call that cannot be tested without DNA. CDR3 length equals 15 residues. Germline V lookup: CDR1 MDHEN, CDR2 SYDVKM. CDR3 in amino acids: CASSSPQGEYQPQHF.

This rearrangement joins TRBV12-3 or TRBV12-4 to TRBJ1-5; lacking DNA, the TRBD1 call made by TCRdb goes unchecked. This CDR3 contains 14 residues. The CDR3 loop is CASSLPGQDQPQHF.

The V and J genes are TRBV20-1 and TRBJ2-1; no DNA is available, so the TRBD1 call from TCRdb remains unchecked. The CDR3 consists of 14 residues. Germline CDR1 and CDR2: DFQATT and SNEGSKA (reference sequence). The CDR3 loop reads CSAVGTNPYNEQLF.

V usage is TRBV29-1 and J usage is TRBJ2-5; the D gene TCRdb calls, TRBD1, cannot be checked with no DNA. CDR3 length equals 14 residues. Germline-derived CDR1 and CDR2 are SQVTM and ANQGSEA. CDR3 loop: CSVYAQGVRETQYF.

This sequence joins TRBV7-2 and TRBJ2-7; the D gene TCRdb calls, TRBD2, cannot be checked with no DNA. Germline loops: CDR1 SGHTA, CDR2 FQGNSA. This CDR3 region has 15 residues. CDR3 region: CASSASGGGPYEQYF. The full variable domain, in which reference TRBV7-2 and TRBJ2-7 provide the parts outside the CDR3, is GAGVSQSPSNKVTEKGKDVELRCDPISGHTALYWYRQSLGQGLEFLIYFQGNSAPDKSGLPSDRFSAERTGGSVSTLTIQRTQQEDSAVYLCASSASGGGPYEQYFGPGTRLTVT.

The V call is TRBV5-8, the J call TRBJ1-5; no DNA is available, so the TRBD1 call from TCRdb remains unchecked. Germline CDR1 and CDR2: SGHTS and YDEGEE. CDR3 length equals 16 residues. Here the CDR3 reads CASSLARQGSNQPQHF.

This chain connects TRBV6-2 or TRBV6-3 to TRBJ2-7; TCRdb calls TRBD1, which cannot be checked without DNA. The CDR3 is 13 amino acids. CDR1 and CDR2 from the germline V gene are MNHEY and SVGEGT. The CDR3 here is CASSPPGSYEQYF.

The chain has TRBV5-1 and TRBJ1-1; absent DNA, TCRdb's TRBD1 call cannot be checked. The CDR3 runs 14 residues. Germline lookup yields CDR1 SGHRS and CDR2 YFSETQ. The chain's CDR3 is CASSENRGGTEAFF.

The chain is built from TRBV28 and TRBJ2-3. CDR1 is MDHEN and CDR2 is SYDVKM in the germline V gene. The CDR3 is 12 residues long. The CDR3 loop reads CASSFLGDTQYF.

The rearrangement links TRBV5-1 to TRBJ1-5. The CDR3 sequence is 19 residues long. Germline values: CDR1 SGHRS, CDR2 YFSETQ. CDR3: CASSNGGGLPQEGNQPQHF. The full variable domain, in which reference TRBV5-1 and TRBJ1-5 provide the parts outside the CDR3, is KAGVTQTPRYLIKTRGQQVTLSCSPISGHRSVSWYQQTPGQGLQFLFEYFSETQRNKGNFPGRFSGRQFSNSRSEMNVSTLELGDSALYLCASSNGGGLPQEGNQPQHFGDGTRLSIL.

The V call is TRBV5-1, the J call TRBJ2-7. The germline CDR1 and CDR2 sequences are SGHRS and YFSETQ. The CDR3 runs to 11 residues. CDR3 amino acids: CASAGAYEQYF.

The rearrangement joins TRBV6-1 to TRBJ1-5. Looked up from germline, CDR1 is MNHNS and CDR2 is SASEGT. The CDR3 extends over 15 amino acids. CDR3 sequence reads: CASSRRADSNQPQHF.

The CDR3: CASTPGQGGTEAFF. The chain links TRBV11-1 to TRBJ1-1; the D call of TRBD1 rests on TCRdb alone, since no DNA is present to check it. Germline-derived CDR1 and CDR2 are SGHAT and FQDESV (reference sequence). This CDR3 contains 14 residues.

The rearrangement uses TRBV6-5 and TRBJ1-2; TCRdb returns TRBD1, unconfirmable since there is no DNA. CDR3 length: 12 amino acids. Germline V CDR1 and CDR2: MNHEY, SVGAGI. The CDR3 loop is CASSDTGDGYTF.

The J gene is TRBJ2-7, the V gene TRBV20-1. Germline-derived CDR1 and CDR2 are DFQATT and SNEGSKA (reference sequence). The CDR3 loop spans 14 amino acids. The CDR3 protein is CSARDPGSAYEQYF.

The CDR3 protein is CASSPPGQQETQYF. The chain employs TRBV7-2 and TRBJ2-5; the TRBD1 assignment by TCRdb is unverifiable without DNA. This CDR3 region has 14 residues. Germline CDR1 SGHTA, CDR2 FQGNSA.

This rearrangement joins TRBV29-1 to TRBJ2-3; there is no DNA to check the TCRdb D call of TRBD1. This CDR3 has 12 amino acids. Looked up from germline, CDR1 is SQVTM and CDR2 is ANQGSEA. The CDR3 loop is CSVRDRDHTQYF.

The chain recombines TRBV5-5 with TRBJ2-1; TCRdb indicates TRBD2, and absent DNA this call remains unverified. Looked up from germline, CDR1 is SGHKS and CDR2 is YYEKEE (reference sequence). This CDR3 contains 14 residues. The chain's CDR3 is CASSFPPRGNEQFF.